Below are 13 T cell receptor beta chains sequenced from a single sample in a study of blood T cell repertoires in COVID-19. Assay used: immunoSEQ multiplex PCR; TCRdb lists only in-frame clones, some missing. Altogether about 220,000 clones are present, 82% being singletons, with the ten largest covering approximately 3.6%. The sequencing sample was made of PBMCs or T cells enriched from blood (not recorded which). These receptors were taken from a woman aged 55-69 years who had recovered from COVID-19.

V and J are TRBV18 and TRBJ1-2; 9 bases are shared with TRBD1. The germline gives CDR1 KGHSH, CDR2 LQKENI. Trimming took 4 bases from V and 6 from J; bases not matched to a gene: 12. CDR3 length: 16 residues. CDR3 region: CASSLGTGRLEDGYTF. CDR3 nucleotide sequence: TGTGCCAGCTCACTCGGGACAGGGAGGTTGGAGGATGGCTACACCTTC. Full variable domain (rest looked up from reference TRBV18 and TRBJ1-2): NAGVMQNPRHLVRRRGQEARLRCSPMKGHSHVYWYRQLPEEGLKFMVYLQKENIIDESGMPKERFSAEFPKEGPSILRIQQVVRGDSAAYFCASSLGTGRLEDGYTFGSGTRLTVV.

This clone was observed a handful of times. This chain joins TRBV19 and TRBJ2-3; the match to TRBD1 covers 7 bases. J was trimmed by 1 base and V by 8 bases; bases with no gene match: 3. Germline V lookup: CDR1 LNHDA, CDR2 SQIVND (reference sequence). The CDR3 has 13 residues. CDR3 residues: CASRDRRTDTQYF. The CDR3 coding sequence is TGTGCCAGTCGGGACAGACGCACAGATACGCAGTATTTT. Full variable domain (outside the CDR3, taken from reference TRBV19 and TRBJ2-3): DGGITQSPKYLFRKEGQNVTLSCEQNLNHDAMYWYRQDPGQGLRLIYYSQIVNDFQKGDIAEGYSVSREKKESFPLTVTSAQKNPTAFYLCASRDRRTDTQYFGPGTRLTVL.

This chain joins TRBV11-2 and TRBJ1-1, with a possible D match to TRBD1 (6 bases). The CDR3 consists of 16 residues. Germline V lookup: CDR1 SGHAT, CDR2 FQNNGV. The V gene lost 5 bases and the J gene lost 0 bases, with 16 bases spanning the gap. CDR3 protein: CASSPFREGVNTEAFF. CDR3 coding DNA: TGTGCCAGCAGCCCATTCAGGGAGGGGGTGAACACTGAAGCTTTCTTT.

The chain couples TRBV19 to TRBJ1-2, with TRBD1 identical over 9 bases. V lost 7 bases, J lost 8 bases, and 14 bases stayed unmatched. Germline values: CDR1 LNHDA, CDR2 SQIVND (reference sequence). CDR3 size: 15 residues. The CDR3 sequence is CASTPGGDREVGYTF. DNA of the CDR3: TGTGCCAGTACCCCAGGTGGGGACAGGGAAGTAGGCTACACCTTC.

The chain combines TRBV5-5 with TRBJ1-2; D not certain. V dropped 3 bases and J dropped 6 bases, with 15 bases sitting between them. Germline CDR1 and CDR2: SGHKS and YYEKEE (reference sequence). This CDR3 is built from 14 residues. In DNA form, the CDR3 reads TGTGCCAGCAGCTCGGCGGGCGCTAATGATGGCTACACCTTC. This codes for CASSSAGANDGYTF.

This sequence joins TRBV11-2 and TRBJ2-1; D possibly corresponds to TRBD1 (5 bases). V was pared by 8 bases and J by 4 bases, with 18 bases between. The germline gives CDR1 SGHAT, CDR2 FQNNGV. The CDR3 is made up of 15 amino acids. The CDR3 protein is CASGEQASLYNEQFF. The CDR3 nucleotides read TGTGCCAGCGGAGAACAGGCAAGCTTGTACAATGAGCAGTTCTTC.

The gene calls are TRBV11-2 and TRBJ1-4, with D hard to call. The germline V gene encodes CDR1 SGHAT and CDR2 FQNNGV. V dropped 4 bases and J dropped 2 bases, with 17 bases sitting between them. CDR3 length equals 17 residues. The CDR3 region is CASSSPGFPFTNEKLFF. Here the CDR3 DNA reads TGTGCCAGCAGCTCCCCGGGATTTCCTTTTACTAATGAAAAACTGTTTTTT.

V gene TRBV19 combines with J gene TRBJ1-2; 7 bases fit TRBD1. Per the germline V gene, CDR1 is LNHDA and CDR2 is SQIVND (reference sequence). This CDR3 contains 15 residues. Losses at the gene ends were 1 base for V and 7 bases for J; bases not matched to a gene: 9. The CDR3 DNA reads as TGTGCCAGTAGTATAGTCGACAGGGTCCGTCGTGGCTACACCTTC. Amino acid sequence: CASSIVDRVRRGYTF.

The J gene is TRBJ2-1, the V gene TRBV9; D gene unclear. The CDR3 contains 14 residues. CDR1 SGDLS and CDR2 YYNGEE come from the germline V gene. V lost 0 bases to trimming and J lost 4 bases, with 8 bases between them. CDR3 protein: CASSVAGQYNEQFF. Written as DNA, the CDR3 is TGTGCCAGCAGCGTAGCTGGCCAATACAATGAGCAGTTCTTC.

The sample holds one count of this clone. V gene TRBV2 combines with J gene TRBJ2-2; possible D gene TRBD1, 5 bases. The CDR3 length is 14 residues. CDR1 and CDR2 from the germline V gene are SNHLY and FYNNEI. Between the trimmed V and J ends, which lost 4 bases and 3 bases, there was a span of 9 bases. The CDR3 reads CASSVVRDTGELFF. Written as DNA, the CDR3 is TGTGCCAGCAGTGTAGTCAGGGACACCGGGGAGCTGTTTTTT.

This chain's CDR3 is CSASRGISGNTIYF. CDR3 coding DNA: TGCAGCGCGAGCAGGGGGATATCTGGAAACACCATATATTTT. V gene TRBV29-1 combines with J gene TRBJ1-3; 7 bases align to TRBD1. V lost 7 bases, J lost 1 base, and 7 bases stayed unmatched. CDR1 is SQVTM and CDR2 is ANQGSEA in the germline V gene. The CDR3 is 14 residues long.

The CDR3, as DNA: TGTGCCATGGGCGACAGGCCGAACACTGAAGCTTTCTTT. Translation gives CAMGDRPNTEAFF. The rearrangement joins TRBV10-3 to TRBJ1-1; D is possibly TRBD1 (6 bases). CDR3 size: 13 residues. Trimming cost V 9 bases and J 1 base, with 12 bases left between them. Per the germline V gene, CDR1 is ENHRY and CDR2 is SYGVKD.

The J gene is TRBJ1-2, the V gene TRBV6-5, with TRBD1 identical over 8 bases. Germline V gene sequence: CDR1 MNHEY, CDR2 SVGAGI. This CDR3 region has 15 residues. Unmatched junction bases numbered 7, after V lost 7 bases and J lost 0 bases. The CDR3 DNA is TGTGCCAGCATTCTAGGGACAGGCGCTAACTATGGCTACACCTTC. It yields the protein CASILGTGANYGYTF.